These 18 T cell receptor beta chains share one sample of origin, sequenced in a study of blood T cell repertoires in COVID-19. TCRdb keeps only in-frame clones here, not all; method: immunoSEQ multiplex PCR. Of under 300,000 clones in the sample, 91% were seen once. Sequenced sample: PBMCs or T cells enriched from blood (not recorded which). These receptors were collected from a human donor in a cohort exposed to, infected with or recovered from COVID-19 (not recorded which). The donor label of this sample is uncertain.

The CDR3 loop reads CASSGEGHRLFSGNTIYF. The CDR3 DNA is TGTGCCAGCAGTGGGGAGGGACATCGGCTCTTCTCTGGAAACACCATATATTTT. This chain joins TRBV28 and TRBJ1-3, with a weak D call TRBD1 (6 bases). The V gene's germline CDR1 is MDHEN and CDR2 SYDVKM. This CDR3 has 18 amino acids. V lost 5 bases to trimming and J lost 0 bases, with 20 bases between them.

The chain is built from TRBV5-6 and TRBJ1-4, with D tentatively TRBD1 (6 bases). The germline V and J ends were trimmed by 4 bases and 5 bases, with 12 bases remaining between them. The germline V gene has CDR1 SGHDT and CDR2 YYEEEE. There are 14 residues in the CDR3. The CDR3 DNA reads TGTGCCAGCAGCCCCGGGACACGAAATGAAAAACTGTTTTTT. Translating gives CASSPGTRNEKLFF.

This chain connects TRBV9 to TRBJ2-4; D perhaps matches TRBD2 (6 bases). Germline CDR1 and CDR2: SGDLS and YYNGEE. This CDR3 is built from 14 residues. Trimming cost V 0 bases and J 5 bases, with 9 bases left between them. CDR3 bases: TGTGCCAGCAGCGTAGGGGGACTCGAAAACATTCAGTACTTC. It is translated as CASSVGGLENIQYF.

The rearrangement links TRBV10-3 to TRBJ2-7, with 11 bases matching TRBD1. The V gene end was trimmed by 3 bases and the J gene end by 6 bases; junction bases not matched to a gene: 13. Germline V gene lookup returns CDR1 ENHRY and CDR2 SYGVKD. The CDR3 is 17 residues long. In DNA, the CDR3 is TGTGCCATCAGTGAATATGTAATTAAGGGACAGGGGGGCGAGCAGTACTTC. Residues: CAISEYVIKGQGGEQYF.

The rearrangement links TRBV19 to TRBJ1-2, with a tentative D call TRBD1 (6 bases). The V end lost 4 bases, the J end lost 4 bases, and 10 bases lay between the germline ends. This CDR3 region has 13 residues. CDR1 is LNHDA and CDR2 is SQIVND in the germline V gene (reference sequence). The DNA of the CDR3 is TGTGCCAGTAGTACCACGACAGGCTATGGCTACACCTTC. Amino acids: CASSTTTGYGYTF.

The V call is TRBV12-3 or TRBV12-4, the J call TRBJ1-2; D uncertain. The CDR3 covers 13 residues. Trimming shortened V by 5 bases and J by 8 bases, and 15 bases separated the two germline ends. In nucleotides, the CDR3 is TGTGCCAGCAGTCCCGGTTCTACTCGGGGCTACACCTTC. This encodes CASSPGSTRGYTF.

The chain uses TRBV13 and TRBJ2-5; 12 bases agree with TRBD2. Germline V CDR1 and CDR2: PRHDT, FYEKMQ (reference sequence). Unmatched junction bases numbered 8, after V lost 2 bases and J lost 1 base. CDR3 size: 18 residues. The CDR3 protein is CASSLWGRLAGVQETQYF. The CDR3 DNA is TGTGCCAGCAGCTTATGGGGTCGACTAGCGGGGGTCCAAGAGACCCAGTACTTC.

CDR3 nucleotide sequence: TGTGCCAGTAGTATAGCTCACAGGGGGAAAAAGACTGAAGCTTTCTTT. This sequence encodes CASSIAHRGKKTEAFF. This sequence joins TRBV19 and TRBJ1-1; 8 nucleotides align to TRBD1. CDR1 is LNHDA and CDR2 is SQIVND in the germline V gene (reference sequence). Trimming at V came to 1 base and at J to 5 bases, leaving 9 bases not matched to a gene. The CDR3 is 16 amino acids.

Only a few counts were recorded for this clone. V is TRBV10-2 and J is TRBJ1-5; a possible D gene is TRBD1 (5 bases). The CDR3 loop spans 15 amino acids. Germline V CDR1 and CDR2: WSHSY, SAAADI. Trimming cost V 0 bases and J 3 bases, with 9 bases left between them. CDR3 DNA sequence: TGCGCCAGCAGTGAGTCCAGGGTCTTCAATCAGCCCCAGCATTTT. This translates into CASSESRVFNQPQHF.

This rearrangement joins TRBV2 to TRBJ1-6; tentative D call: TRBD1 (6 bases). Germline values: CDR1 SNHLY, CDR2 FYNNEI. With 3 bases removed from V and 4 bases from J, the gap between germline ends came to 13 bases. This CDR3 is 16 amino acids long. This CDR3 is CASSDYRGQYNSPLHF. CDR3 coding DNA: TGTGCCAGCAGTGATTATAGAGGACAGTATAATTCACCCCTCCACTTT.

This clone came up many times. The same CDR3 is also encoded by other DNA sequences in this sample. The rearrangement links TRBV19 to TRBJ2-1; 10 nucleotides agree with TRBD2. The CDR3 spans 15 residues. Germline V lookup: CDR1 LNHDA, CDR2 SQIVND (reference sequence). V dropped 3 bases and J dropped 5; count of bases not matched to a gene: 4. The CDR3 DNA is TGTGCCAGTAGTATCCTAGCGGGGGCCGACAATGAGCAGTTCTTC. It encodes CASSILAGADNEQFF.

The chain is built from TRBV19 and TRBJ1-2; D is perhaps TRBD1 (6 bases). Germline values: CDR1 LNHDA, CDR2 SQIVND (reference sequence). This CDR3 has 16 amino acids. The germline V and J ends were trimmed by 3 bases and 8 bases, with 22 bases remaining between them. The CDR3 loop is CASSMARGSLLRGYTF. CDR3 nucleotides: TGTGCCAGTAGTATGGCCAGGGGTTCCCTATTACGGGGCTACACCTTC.

The rearrangement joins TRBV7-2 to TRBJ1-2, with TRBD1 identical over 7 bases. The J segment lost 0 bases and the V segment lost 5 bases, leaving 9 bases of the junction unmatched. Germline CDR1 SGHTA, CDR2 FQGNSA. This CDR3 comprises 16 residues. The CDR3 region has the DNA TGTGCCAGCAGCCCCAGGGGGACCACCACTAACTATGGCTACACCTTC. Its protein is CASSPRGTTTNYGYTF.

The J gene is TRBJ2-4, the V gene TRBV19, with TRBD1 matching 8 bases. CDR1 and CDR2 (germline): LNHDA, SQIVND (reference sequence). The CDR3 runs 11 residues. V lost 6 bases and J lost 15; bases outside the gene matches: 7. Here the CDR3 reads CASRGDRRWYF. The CDR3 nucleotides read TGTGCCAGTAGAGGGGACAGGAGGTGGTACTTC.

V usage is TRBV7-6 and J usage is TRBJ2-1; the D gene is possibly TRBD2 (7 bases). Trimming took off 2 bases at V and 1 base at J, with 12 bases between the two ends. Per the germline V gene, CDR1 is SGHVS and CDR2 is FNYEAQ. The CDR3 covers 16 residues. CDR3 DNA: TGTGCCAGCAGCTTAAGGGGGGGAGCATCCTACAATGAGCAGTTCTTC. Residues: CASSLRGGASYNEQFF.

Remarks on this clone: This specimen includes other DNA sequences encoding the same CDR3. V usage is TRBV28 and J usage is TRBJ1-2, with D tentatively TRBD1 (5 bases). The V gene's germline CDR1 is MDHEN and CDR2 SYDVKM. The CDR3 extends over 13 amino acids. The V end was cut by 6 bases, the J end by 2 bases, with 10 bases between. CDR3 residues: CASRTGGNYGYTF. CDR3 nucleotides: TGTGCCAGCAGGACTGGGGGGAACTATGGCTACACCTTC.

This clone was recorded once. The J gene is TRBJ1-2, the V gene TRBV4-2; 8 bases align to TRBD1. Trimming removed 3 bases from V and 6 bases from J; junction bases left unmatched: 9. The CDR3 covers 15 residues. Germline loops: CDR1 LGHNA, CDR2 YNFKEQ. DNA for the CDR3: TGTGCCAGCAGCCATAGACGGACAGGGCCGAATGGCTACACCTTC. Protein: CASSHRRTGPNGYTF.

The chain is built from TRBV18 and TRBJ2-7; 8 bases line up with TRBD1. The CDR3 is 15 amino acids. Losses at the gene ends were 3 bases for V and 5 bases for J; bases not matched to a gene: 9. CDR1 is KGHSH, CDR2 LQKENI, per germline. CDR3 sequence (DNA): TGTGCCAGCTCACCTCCCGGGACAGGCTTTAACGAGCAGTACTTC. This sequence encodes CASSPPGTGFNEQYF.